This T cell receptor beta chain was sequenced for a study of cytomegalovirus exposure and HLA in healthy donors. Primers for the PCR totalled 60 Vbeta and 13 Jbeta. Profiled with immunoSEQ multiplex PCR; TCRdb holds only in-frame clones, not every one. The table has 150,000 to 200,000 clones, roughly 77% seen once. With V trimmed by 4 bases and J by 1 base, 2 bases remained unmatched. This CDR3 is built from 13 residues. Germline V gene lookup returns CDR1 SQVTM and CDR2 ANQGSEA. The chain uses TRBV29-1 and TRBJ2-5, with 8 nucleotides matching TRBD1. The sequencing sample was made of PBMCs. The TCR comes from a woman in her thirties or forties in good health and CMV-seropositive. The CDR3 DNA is TGCAGCGTTGGCGGGACAGGCCAAGAGACCCAGTACTTC. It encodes CSVGGTGQETQYF.